This TCR beta chain was sequenced for a study of T-cell memory formation after mild COVID-19. The CDR3 sequence is 13 residues long. V shed 5 bases and J 4 bases; nucleotides not matched to a gene: 3. TCRalpha and TCRbeta libraries used 5'RACE with constant-segment primers and UMIs. TCRdb re-derived calls from the 5' RACE reads in MiXCR, one entry per CDR3 protein. This sample yields just over 350,000 distinct CDR3 sequences, of which 13% to 15% are seen a single time; 22% belongs to the top ten. As to this clonotype: Its specificity is unknown.

Points from the study as a whole: Clones contracting over day 15 to 85 were CD4/CD8 balanced, with later expanders leaning CD4+. That cross-reactive memory joined was suggested by some responding clones appearing in pre-infection memory. The main location of contracting CD4+ clones was CM and EM, and that of contracting CD8+ clones was EMRA.

The TCR comes from a young man who had mild COVID-19 (a few samples of this study predate the infection). Cell type and time point are not known. Material: PBMCs or a T cell subset sorted from them (not recorded which). This chain connects TRBV12-3 or TRBV12-4 to TRBJ1-2, with 8 positions matching TRBD1. CDR3 in amino acids: CASSRTGFYGYTF. The CDR3 nucleotides are TGTGCCAGCAGTCGGACAGGGTTCTATGGCTACACCTTC.